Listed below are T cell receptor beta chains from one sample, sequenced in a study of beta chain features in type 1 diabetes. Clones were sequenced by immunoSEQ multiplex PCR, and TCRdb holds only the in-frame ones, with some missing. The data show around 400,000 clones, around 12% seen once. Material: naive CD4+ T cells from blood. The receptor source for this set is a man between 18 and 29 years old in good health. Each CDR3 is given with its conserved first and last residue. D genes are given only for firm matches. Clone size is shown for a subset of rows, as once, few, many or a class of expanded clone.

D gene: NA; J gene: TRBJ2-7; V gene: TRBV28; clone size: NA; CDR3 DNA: TGTGCCAGCAGTTCCCCGAGCCCCGGACAGTACGAGCAGTACTTC; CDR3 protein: CASSSPSPGQYEQYF
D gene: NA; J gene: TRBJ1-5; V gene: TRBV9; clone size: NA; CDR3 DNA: TGTGCCAGCAGCGTAGCTGGGGAGGTAAGCAATCAGCCCCAGCATTTT; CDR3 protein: CASSVAGEVSNQPQHF
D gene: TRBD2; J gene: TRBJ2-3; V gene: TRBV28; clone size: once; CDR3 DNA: TGTGCCAGCAGTCTAGCGGGGGGGCTCACAGATACGCAGTATTTT; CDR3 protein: CASSLAGGLTDTQYF
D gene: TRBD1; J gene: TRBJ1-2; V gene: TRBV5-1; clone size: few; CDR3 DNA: TGCGCCAGCAGGGAAACAGGGGGGAACGACTATGGCTACACCTTC; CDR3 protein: CASRETGGNDYGYTF
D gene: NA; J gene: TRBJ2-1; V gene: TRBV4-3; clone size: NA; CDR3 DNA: TGCGCCAGCAGCCAAGGCCTATCTACGGCTGGGACATTCTACAATGAGCAGTTCTTC; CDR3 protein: CASSQGLSTAGTFYNEQFF
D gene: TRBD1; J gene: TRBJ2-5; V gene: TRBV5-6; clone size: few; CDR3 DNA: TGTGCCAGCAGCCCTACCCGACAGGGGCCAGGGGAGACCCAGTACTTC; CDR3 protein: CASSPTRQGPGETQYF
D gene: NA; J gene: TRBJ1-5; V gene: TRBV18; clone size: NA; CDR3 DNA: TGTGCCAGCTCACCACCGAGCAGCGGGGCAGGGGATCAGCCCCAGCATTTT; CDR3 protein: CASSPPSSGAGDQPQHF
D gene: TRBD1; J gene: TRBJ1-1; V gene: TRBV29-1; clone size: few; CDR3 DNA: TGCAGCGGAAGACCGGGACAGGGTATGAACACTGAAGCTTTCTTT; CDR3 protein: CSGRPGQGMNTEAFF
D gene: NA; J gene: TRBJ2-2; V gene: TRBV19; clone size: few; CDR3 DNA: TGTGCCAGTACTTGGGGGCGCAAACGGACCGGGGAGCTGTTTTTT; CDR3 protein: CASTWGRKRTGELFF
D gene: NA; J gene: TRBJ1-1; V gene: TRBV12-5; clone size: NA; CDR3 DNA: TGTGCTAGTGCCGACCTCGGGGGCACTGAAGCTTTCTTT; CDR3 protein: CASADLGGTEAFF
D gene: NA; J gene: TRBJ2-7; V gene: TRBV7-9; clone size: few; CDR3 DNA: TGTGCCAGCAGCGAACAGGAGAGCTCCTACGAGCAGTACTTC; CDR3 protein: CASSEQESSYEQYF
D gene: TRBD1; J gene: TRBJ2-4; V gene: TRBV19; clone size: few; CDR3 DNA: TGTGCCAGTAGTACACAGGGGCAGGGAAACATTCAGTACTTC; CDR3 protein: CASSTQGQGNIQYF
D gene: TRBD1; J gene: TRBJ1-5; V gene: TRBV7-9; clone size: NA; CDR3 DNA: TGTGCCAGCAGCTTAGGACAGGGGAGCAATCAGCCCCAGCATTTT; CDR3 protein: CASSLGQGSNQPQHF
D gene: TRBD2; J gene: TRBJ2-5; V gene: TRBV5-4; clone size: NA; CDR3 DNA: TGTGCCAGCAGCTTGGGATTAGCGGGAAAAGAGACCCAGTACTTC; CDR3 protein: CASSLGLAGKETQYF
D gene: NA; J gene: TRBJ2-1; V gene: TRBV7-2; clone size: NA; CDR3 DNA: TGTGCCAGCAGCTTAAGGGGAGCTAGCGCATATGGAGACAATGAGCAGTTCTTC; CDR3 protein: CASSLRGASAYGDNEQFF
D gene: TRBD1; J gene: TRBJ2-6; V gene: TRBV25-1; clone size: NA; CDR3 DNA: TGTGCCAGCAGTGATTTAGGGACAGGGTCCTCTGGGGCCAACGTCCTGACTTTC; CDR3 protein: CASSDLGTGSSGANVLTF
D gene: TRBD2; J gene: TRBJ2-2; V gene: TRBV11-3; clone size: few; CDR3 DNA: TGTGCCAGCAGCCCAGGACTAGTCACCGGGGAGCTGTTTTTT; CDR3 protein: CASSPGLVTGELFF
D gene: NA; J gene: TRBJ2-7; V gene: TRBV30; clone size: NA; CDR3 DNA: TGTGCCTGGACCGTTGGAGCCGAGCAGTACTTC; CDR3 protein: CAWTVGAEQYF